The clone carrying this TCR beta chain has a handful of counts. These data are taken from a study of blood T cell repertoires in COVID-19. Background on the study: Whether acute or convalescent, the COVID-19 samples came from the United States, Italy and Spain. PBMCs, B-cell-depleted T cells, or T cells were the source of the cDNA or gDNA that made up the material.

Germline CDR1 reads SGDLS; CDR2 reads YYNGEE. V was clipped by 7 bases and J by 4 bases; unmatched bases: 7. The length of the CDR3 is 15 residues. Authors' methods: For nucleated cells, counts were estimated from reference gene primer amplification. Sequencing was performed with immunoSEQ multiplex PCR; in TCRdb, only in-frame clones are kept and a portion is missing. V and J calls and clone size follow that table, whereas D and trimming were derived from the DNA. The table has over 85,000 clones, about 89% seen once. The source is a human donor with acute or convalescent COVID-19. The donor label of this sample is uncertain. Material for sequencing was peripheral blood. The chain joins TRBV9 to TRBJ2-2, with TRBD2 identical over 10 bases. CDR3 nucleotide sequence: TGTGCCAGCGCGAGCGGGGGGGCCGTCACCGGGGAGCTGTTTTTT. This sequence encodes CASASGGAVTGELFF. The full variable domain, rest sourced from reference TRBV9 and TRBJ2-2, is DSGVTQTPKHLITATGQRVTLRCSPRSGDLSVYWYQQSLDQGLQFLIQYYNGEERAKGNILERFSAQQFPDLHSELNLSSLELGDSALYFCASASGGAVTGELFFGEGSRLTVL.